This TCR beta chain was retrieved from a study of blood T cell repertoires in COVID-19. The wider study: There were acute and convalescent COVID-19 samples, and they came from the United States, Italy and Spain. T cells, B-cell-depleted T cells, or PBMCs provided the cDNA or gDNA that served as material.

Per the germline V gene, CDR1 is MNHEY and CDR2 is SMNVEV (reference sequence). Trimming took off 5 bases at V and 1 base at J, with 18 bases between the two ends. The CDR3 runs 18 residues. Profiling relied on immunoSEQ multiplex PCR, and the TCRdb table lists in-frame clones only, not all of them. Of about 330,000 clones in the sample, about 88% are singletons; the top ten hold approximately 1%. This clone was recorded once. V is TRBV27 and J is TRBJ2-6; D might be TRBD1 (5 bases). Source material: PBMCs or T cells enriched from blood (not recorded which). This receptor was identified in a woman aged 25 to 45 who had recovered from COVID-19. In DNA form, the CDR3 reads TGTGCCAGCAGTCACCAGACAGTCCAGGTATCTGGGGCCAACGTCCTGACTTTC. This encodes CASSHQTVQVSGANVLTF.